This TCR beta chain stems from a study of resident and recirculating memory T cells in vitiligo. The protocol was immunoSEQ multiplex PCR, while the TCRdb copy is restricted to in-frame clones and leaves out a portion. The sample lists more than 65,000 clones; 91% were seen once. The CDR3 spans 14 residues. Trimming removed 4 bases at V and 1 base at J, with 11 bases between. Germline V lookup: CDR1 SGHKS, CDR2 YYEKEE (reference sequence). The rearrangement uses TRBV5-5 and TRBJ1-1, with a tentative D call TRBD1 (6 bases). Sequenced material: blood. This clonotype was sampled from a male donor with vitiligo. Here the CDR3 reads CASSLGQKNTEAFF. The CDR3 DNA is TGTGCCAGCAGCCTTGGACAGAAGAACACTGAAGCTTTCTTT.